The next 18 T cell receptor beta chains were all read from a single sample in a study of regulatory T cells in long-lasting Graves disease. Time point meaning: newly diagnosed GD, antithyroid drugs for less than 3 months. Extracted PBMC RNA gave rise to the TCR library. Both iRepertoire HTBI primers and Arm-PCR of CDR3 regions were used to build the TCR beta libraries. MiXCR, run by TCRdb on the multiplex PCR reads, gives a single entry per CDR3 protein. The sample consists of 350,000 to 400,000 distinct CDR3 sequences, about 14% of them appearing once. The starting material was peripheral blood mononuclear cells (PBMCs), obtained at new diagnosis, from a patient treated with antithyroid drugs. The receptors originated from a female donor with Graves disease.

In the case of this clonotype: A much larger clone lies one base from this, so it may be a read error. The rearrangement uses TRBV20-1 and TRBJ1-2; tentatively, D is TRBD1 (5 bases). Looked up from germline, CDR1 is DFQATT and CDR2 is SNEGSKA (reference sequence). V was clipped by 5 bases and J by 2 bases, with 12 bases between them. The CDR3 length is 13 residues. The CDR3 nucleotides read TGCAGTGCTGGATCCCAGGGAAACTATGGCTACACCTTC. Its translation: CSAGSQGNYGYTF.

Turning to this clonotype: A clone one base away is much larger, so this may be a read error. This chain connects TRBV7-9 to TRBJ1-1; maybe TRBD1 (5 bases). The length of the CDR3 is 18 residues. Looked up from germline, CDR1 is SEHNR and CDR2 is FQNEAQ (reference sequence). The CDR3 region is CASSPDPFTMNWGTEALF. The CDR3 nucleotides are TGTGCCAGCAGCCCAGACCCCTTTACCATGAATTGGGGCACTGAAGCTCTCTTT.

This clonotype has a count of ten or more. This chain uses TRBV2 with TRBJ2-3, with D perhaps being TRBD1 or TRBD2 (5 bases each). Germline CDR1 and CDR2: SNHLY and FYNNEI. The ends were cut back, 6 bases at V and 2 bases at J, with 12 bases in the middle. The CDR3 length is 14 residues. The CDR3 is CASSPRDLTDTQYF. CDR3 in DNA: TGTGCCAGCAGCCCCCGGGACCTCACAGATACGCAGTATTTT.

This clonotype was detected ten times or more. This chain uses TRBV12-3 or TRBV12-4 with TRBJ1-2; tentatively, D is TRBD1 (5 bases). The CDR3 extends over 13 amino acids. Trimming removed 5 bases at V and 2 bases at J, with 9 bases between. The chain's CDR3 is CASSGAENYGYTF. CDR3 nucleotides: TGTGCCAGCAGTGGGGCAGAGAACTATGGCTACACCTTC.

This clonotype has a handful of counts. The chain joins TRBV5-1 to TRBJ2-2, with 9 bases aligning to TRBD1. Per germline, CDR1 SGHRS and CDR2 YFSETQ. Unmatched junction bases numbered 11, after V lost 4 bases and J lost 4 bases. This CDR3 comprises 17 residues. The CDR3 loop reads CASSPDRGQVGTGELFF. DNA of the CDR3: TGCGCCAGCAGCCCGGACAGGGGCCAGGTGGGCACCGGGGAGCTGTTTTTT.

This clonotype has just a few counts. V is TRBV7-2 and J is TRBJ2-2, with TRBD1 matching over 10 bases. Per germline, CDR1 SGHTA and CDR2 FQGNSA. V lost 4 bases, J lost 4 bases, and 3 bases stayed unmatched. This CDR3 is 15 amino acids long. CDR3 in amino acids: CASSWTGGTTGELFF. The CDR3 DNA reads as TGTGCCAGCAGCTGGACAGGGGGGACCACCGGGGAGCTGTTTTTT. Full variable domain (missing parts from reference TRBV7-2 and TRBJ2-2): GAGVSQSPSNKVTEKGKDVELRCDPISGHTALYWYRQSLGQGLEFLIYFQGNSAPDKSGLPSDRFSAERTGGSVSTLTIQRTQQEDSAVYLCASSWTGGTTGELFFGEGSRLTVL.

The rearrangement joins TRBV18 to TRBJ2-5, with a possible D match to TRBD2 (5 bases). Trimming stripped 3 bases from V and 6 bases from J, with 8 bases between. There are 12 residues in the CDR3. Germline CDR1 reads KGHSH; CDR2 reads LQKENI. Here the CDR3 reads CASSPGEKTQYF. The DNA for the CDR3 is TGTGCCAGCTCACCGGGAGAGAAGACCCAGTACTTC.

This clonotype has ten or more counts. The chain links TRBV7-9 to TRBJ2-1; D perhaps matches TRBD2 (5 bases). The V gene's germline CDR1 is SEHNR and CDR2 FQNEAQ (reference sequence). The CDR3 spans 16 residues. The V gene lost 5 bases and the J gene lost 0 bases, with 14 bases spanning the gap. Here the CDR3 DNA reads TGTGCCAGCAGCCCCCTCGGGATAAGCTCCTACAATGAGCAGTTCTTC. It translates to CASSPLGISSYNEQFF.

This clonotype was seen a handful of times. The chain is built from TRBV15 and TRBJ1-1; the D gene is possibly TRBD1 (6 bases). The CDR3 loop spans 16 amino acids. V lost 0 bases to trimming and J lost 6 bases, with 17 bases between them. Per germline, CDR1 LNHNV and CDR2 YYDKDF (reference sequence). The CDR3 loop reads CATSRDLKGGSSEAFF. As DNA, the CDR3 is TGTGCCACCAGCAGAGATCTTAAGGGGGGTTCCTCTGAAGCTTTCTTT.

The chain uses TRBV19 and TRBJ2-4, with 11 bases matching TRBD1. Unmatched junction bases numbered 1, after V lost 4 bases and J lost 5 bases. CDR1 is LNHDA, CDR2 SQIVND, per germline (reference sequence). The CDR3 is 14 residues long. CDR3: CASSRGQGENIQYF. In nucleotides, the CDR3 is TGTGCCAGTAGTAGGGGACAGGGGGAAAACATTCAGTACTTC.

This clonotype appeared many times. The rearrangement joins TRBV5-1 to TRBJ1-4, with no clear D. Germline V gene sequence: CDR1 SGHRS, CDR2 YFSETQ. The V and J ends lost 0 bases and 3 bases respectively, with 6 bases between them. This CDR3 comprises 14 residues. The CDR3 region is CASSLEGSNEKLFF. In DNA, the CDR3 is TGCGCCAGCAGCTTGGAGGGCTCTAATGAAAAACTGTTTTTT.

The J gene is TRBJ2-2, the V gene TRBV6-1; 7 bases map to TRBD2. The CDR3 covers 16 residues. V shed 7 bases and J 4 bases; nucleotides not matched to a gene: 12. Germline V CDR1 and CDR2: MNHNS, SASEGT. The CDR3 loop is CASNPAGGKGTGELFF. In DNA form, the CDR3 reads TGTGCCAGCAACCCGGCCGGGGGGAAGGGCACCGGGGAGCTGTTTTTT.

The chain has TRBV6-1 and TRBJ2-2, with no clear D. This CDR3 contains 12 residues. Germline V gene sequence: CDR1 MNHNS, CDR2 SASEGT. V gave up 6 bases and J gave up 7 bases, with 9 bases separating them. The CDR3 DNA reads TGTGCCAGCAGCAGTCAGGACGGGGAGCTGTTTTTT. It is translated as CASSSQDGELFF.

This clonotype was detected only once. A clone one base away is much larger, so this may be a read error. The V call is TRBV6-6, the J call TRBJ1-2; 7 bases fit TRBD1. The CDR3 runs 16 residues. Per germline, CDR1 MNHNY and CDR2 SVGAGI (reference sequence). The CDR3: CAGSYSRRGGNYGYTF. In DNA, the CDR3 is TGTGCCGGCAGTTACTCGAGAAGAGGGGGCAACTATGGCTACACCTTC.

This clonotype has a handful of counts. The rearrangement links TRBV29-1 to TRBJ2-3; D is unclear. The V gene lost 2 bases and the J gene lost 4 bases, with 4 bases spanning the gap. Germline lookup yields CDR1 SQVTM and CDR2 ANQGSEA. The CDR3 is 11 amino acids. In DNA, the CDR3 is TGCAGCGTTGAAATAGCAGATACGCAGTATTTT. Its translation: CSVEIADTQYF.

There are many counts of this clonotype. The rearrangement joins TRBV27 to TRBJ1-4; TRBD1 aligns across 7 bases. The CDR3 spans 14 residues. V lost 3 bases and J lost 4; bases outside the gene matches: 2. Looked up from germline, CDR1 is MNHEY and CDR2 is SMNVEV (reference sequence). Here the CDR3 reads CASSFYRGNEKLFF. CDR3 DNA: TGTGCCAGCAGTTTCTACAGGGGTAATGAAAAACTGTTTTTT.

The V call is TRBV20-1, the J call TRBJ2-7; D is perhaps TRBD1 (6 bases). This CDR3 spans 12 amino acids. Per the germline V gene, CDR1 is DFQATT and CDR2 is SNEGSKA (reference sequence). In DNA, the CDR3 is TGCAGCCCTCCGGACAGCTCTTACGAGCAGTACTTC. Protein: CSPPDSSYEQYF.

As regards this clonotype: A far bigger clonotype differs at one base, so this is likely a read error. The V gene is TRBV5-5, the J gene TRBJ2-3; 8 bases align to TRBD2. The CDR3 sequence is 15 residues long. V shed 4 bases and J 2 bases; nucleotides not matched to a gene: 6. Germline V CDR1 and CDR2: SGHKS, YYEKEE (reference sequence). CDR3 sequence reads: CASSPPTSATDTQYF. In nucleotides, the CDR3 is TGTGCCAGCAGCCCACCGACTAGCGCCACAGATACGCAGTATTTT.